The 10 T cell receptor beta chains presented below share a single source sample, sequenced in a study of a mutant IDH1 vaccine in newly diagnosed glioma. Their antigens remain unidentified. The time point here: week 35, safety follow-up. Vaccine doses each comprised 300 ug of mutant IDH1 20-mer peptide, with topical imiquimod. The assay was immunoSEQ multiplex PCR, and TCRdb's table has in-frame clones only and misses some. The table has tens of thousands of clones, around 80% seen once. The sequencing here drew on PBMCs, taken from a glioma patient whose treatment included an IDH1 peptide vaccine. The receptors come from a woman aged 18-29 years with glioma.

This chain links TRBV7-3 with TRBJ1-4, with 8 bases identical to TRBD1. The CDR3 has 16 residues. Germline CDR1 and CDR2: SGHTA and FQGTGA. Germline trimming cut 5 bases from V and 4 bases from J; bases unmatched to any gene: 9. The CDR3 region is CASSPKAGTGNEKLFF. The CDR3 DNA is TGTGCCAGCAGCCCAAAGGCCGGGACAGGTAATGAAAAACTGTTTTTT.

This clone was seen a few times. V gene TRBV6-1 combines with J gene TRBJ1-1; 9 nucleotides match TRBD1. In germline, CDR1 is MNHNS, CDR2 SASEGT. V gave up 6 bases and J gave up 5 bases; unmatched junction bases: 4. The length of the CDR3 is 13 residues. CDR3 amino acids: CASRDRGWTEAFF. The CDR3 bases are TGTGCCAGCAGGGACAGGGGTTGGACTGAAGCTTTCTTT.

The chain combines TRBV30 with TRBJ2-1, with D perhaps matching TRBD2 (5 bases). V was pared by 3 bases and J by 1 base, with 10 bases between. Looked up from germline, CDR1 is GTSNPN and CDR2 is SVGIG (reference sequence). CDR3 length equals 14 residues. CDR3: CAWSREGSYNEQFF. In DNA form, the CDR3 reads TGTGCCTGGAGCCGGGAAGGGTCCTACAATGAGCAGTTCTTC. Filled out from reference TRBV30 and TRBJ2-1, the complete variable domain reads SQTIHQWPATLVQPVGSPLSLECTVEGTSNPNLYWYRQAAGRGLQLLFYSVGIGQISSEVPQNLSASRPQDRQFILSSKKLLLSDSGFYLCAWSREGSYNEQFFGPGTRLTVL.

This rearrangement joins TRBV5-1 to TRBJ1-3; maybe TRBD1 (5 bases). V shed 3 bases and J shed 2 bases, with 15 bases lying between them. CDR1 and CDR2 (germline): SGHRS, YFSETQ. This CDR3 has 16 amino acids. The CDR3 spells CASSSGRGSAGNTIYF. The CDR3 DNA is TGCGCCAGCAGCTCCGGACGGGGGTCGGCTGGAAACACCATATATTTT.

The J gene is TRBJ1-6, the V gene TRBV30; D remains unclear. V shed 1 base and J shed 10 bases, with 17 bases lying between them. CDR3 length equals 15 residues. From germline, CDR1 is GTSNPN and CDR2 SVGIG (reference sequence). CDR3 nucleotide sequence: TGTGCCTGGAGTGAGCCGGCCTTAATTTCCTCACCCCTCCACTTT. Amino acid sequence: CAWSEPALISSPLHF.

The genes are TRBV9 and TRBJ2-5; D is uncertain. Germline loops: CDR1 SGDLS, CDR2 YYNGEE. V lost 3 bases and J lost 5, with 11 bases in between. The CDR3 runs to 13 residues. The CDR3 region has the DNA TGTGCCAGCAGCGGCGTAGGCCGGGAGACCCAGTACTTC. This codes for CASSGVGRETQYF.

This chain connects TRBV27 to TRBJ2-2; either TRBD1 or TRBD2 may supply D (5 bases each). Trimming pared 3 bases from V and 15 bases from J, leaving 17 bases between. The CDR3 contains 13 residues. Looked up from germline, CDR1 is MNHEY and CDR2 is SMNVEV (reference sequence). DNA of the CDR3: TGTGCCAGCAGTTTGAAAGGCGAGCAGGGAGTGTTTTTT. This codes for CASSLKGEQGVFF.

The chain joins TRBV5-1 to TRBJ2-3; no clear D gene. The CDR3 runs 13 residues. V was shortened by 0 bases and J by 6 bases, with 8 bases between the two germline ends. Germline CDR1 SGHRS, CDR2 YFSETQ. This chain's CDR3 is CASSLGASDTQYF. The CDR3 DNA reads TGCGCCAGCAGCTTGGGGGCCTCGGATACGCAGTATTTT.

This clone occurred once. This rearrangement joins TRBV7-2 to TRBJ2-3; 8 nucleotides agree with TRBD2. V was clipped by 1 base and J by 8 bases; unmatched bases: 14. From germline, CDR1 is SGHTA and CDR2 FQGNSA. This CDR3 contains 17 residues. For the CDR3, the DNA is TGTGCCAGCAGCTTAGTAGGGGGAGCGGGGGAAGGGAGTACGCAGTATTTT. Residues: CASSLVGGAGEGSTQYF.

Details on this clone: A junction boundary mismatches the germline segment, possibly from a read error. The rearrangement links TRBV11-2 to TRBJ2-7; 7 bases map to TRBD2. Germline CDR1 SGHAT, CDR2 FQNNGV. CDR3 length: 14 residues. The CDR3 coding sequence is TGTGCCAGCGGCTTCGGGCTAGCGGATCTGGAGCAGTACTTC. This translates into CASGFGLADLEQYF.